This entry describes one T cell receptor beta chain. The assay was immunoSEQ multiplex PCR, and TCRdb's table has in-frame clones only and misses some. Found here are over 40,000 clones, approximately 86% of them singletons; the top ten hold 2.5% to 3%. This record comes from a study of OX40 agonist ivuxolimab in advanced cancers. The receptor comes from an adult with an advanced solid tumor such as melanoma, head and neck, liver or kidney cancer. This sample comprised CD4+ or CD8+ T cells sorted from blood, obtained in a trial of the OX40 agonist ivuxolimab.

CDR3 in amino acids: CASSQDRAEGGYEQYF. For the CDR3, the DNA is TGCGCCAGCAGCCAAGATCGGGCGGAGGGGGGGTACGAGCAGTACTTC. The chain employs TRBV4-1 and TRBJ2-7; D is perhaps TRBD2 (7 bases). Trimming removed 0 bases at V and 4 bases at J, with 16 bases between. Germline V lookup: CDR1 MGHRA, CDR2 YSYEKL. This CDR3 has 16 residues.